The rows below give T cell receptor beta chains drawn from one sample of a study of blood T cell repertoires in COVID-19. Produced via immunoSEQ multiplex PCR; TCRdb's table is partial and in-frame only. The sample has around 130,000 clones, 84% seen once; the top ten hold nearly 4%. Sequenced: PBMCs or T cells enriched from blood (not recorded which). These receptors were taken from a woman aged 25 to 45 who had recovered from COVID-19. CDR3s include the opening cysteine and the closing phenylalanine or tryptophan. The D gene is left open where the match is weak.

TRBD2 TRBJ2-7 14 TRBV6-5 TGTGCCAGCAGTAGGACTAGCGGGAGCTACGAGCAGTACTTC CASSRTSGSYEQYF
- TRBJ2-7 14 TRBV2 TGTGCCAGCAACCAGGGGACGGCCCCCTACGAGCAGTACTTC CASNQGTAPYEQYF
- TRBJ2-1 14 TRBV28 TGTGCCAGCACCTCCCGGGTATACTACAATGAGCAGTTCTTC CASTSRVYYNEQFF
- TRBJ1-6 11 TRBV12-3/TRBV12-4 TGTGCCAGCAGCCTCAGTTCACCCCTCCACTTT CASSLSSPLHF
- TRBJ2-6 16 TRBV19 TGTGCCAGTAGTATAGTTGAGGGAACCGGGGCCAACGTCCTGACTTTC CASSIVEGTGANVLTF
TRBD2 TRBJ2-5 13 TRBV2 TGTGTCAAGCGGGGGGGCGGGCTAGAGACCCAGTACTTC CVKRGGGLETQYF
TRBD2 TRBJ2-1 15 TRBV15 TGTGCCACCAGCAGGACCCGGGCGGGGGGAACTGAGCAGTTCTTC CATSRTRAGGTEQFF
- TRBJ2-4 15 TRBV3-1/TRBV3-2 TGTGCCAGCAGCCATGAAAAAACTGCCAAAAACATTCAGTACTTC CASSHEKTAKNIQYF
TRBD2 TRBJ2-7 13 TRBV27 TGTGCCAGTCGACTAGCGGGGTCCTACGAGCAGTACTTC CASRLAGSYEQYF
TRBD2 TRBJ2-2 18 TRBV4-2 TGTGCCAGCAGCCAAGCGAGCGGGAGGGCATTTTCCACCGGGGAGCTGTTTTTT CASSQASGRAFSTGELFF